This T cell receptor beta chain stems from a study of shared clonotypes between healthy human individuals. Study as a whole: Donor ages ranged 18 to 49 years: a couple of women, a few men.

Assay used: immunoSEQ multiplex PCR; TCRdb lists only in-frame clones, some missing. The sample consists of about 990,000 clones, approximately 80% of them appearing once. Trimming removed 4 bases from V and 0 bases from J, with 14 bases in between. This CDR3 contains 15 residues. Per germline, CDR1 SGHRS and CDR2 YFSETQ. V is TRBV5-1 and J is TRBJ2-7; D is possibly TRBD1 or TRBD2 (5 bases each). This clonotype was sampled from a man in his late teens or twenties in good health. Some clones in this sample may be carry-over from other donors' samples. The sample was memory CD4+ T cells from PBMCs. The subset denotes: CD45RA-negative fraction. The CDR3 coding sequence is TGCGCCAGCAGCCCTCAGGGACGCAACTCCTACGAGCAGTACTTC. This sequence encodes CASSPQGRNSYEQYF.